A single sample gave rise to the 28 T cell receptor beta chains below, sequenced in a study of cytomegalovirus exposure and HLA in healthy donors. The PCR ran on 60 Vbeta and 13 Jbeta primers. Method: immunoSEQ multiplex PCR; TCRdb's copy keeps in-frame clones and lacks some. The sample shows over 150,000 clones, more than 70% of them seen only once. Sequences were obtained from PBMCs. Source of these receptors: a male donor in good health and CMV-seronegative.

CDR3 coding DNA: TGTGCCAGCAGCAGGACAGGGCCCGACCACGAGCAGTACTTC. The encoded protein is CASSRTGPDHEQYF. The chain couples TRBV7-9 to TRBJ2-7; 8 nucleotides agree with TRBD1. The germline V gene has CDR1 SEHNR and CDR2 FQNEAQ (reference sequence). CDR3 size: 14 residues. Trimming removed 5 bases from V and 5 bases from J; junction bases left unmatched: 8.

This clone was seen only a few times. The chain carries TRBV6-1 and TRBJ1-4; D is perhaps TRBD1 (5 bases). The germline gives CDR1 MNHNS, CDR2 SASEGT. V gave up 9 bases and J gave up 8 bases, with 19 bases separating them. The CDR3 runs to 14 residues. CDR3 sequence reads: CASRPFGGNEKLFF. As DNA, the CDR3 is TGTGCCAGTCGACCTTTTGGGGGGAACGAAAAACTGTTTTTT.

The chain employs TRBV4-1 and TRBJ1-5; 12 bases map to TRBD1. The J segment lost 6 bases and the V segment lost 0 bases, leaving 9 bases of the junction unmatched. This CDR3 spans 18 amino acids. The germline CDR1 and CDR2 sequences are MGHRA and YSYEKL. The CDR3 DNA reads TGCGCCAGCAGCCAAGAAGGTGGGACAGGGGGCTCTGGTCAGCCCCAGCATTTT. Translation gives CASSQEGGTGGSGQPQHF.

The chain combines TRBV5-6 with TRBJ2-7; D possibly corresponds to TRBD1 (5 bases). This CDR3 is 14 amino acids long. Germline values: CDR1 SGHDT, CDR2 YYEEEE. The ends were cut back, 7 bases at V and 0 bases at J, with 14 bases in the middle. The CDR3 spells CASLGLGDSYEQYF. CDR3 nucleotides: TGTGCCAGCCTCGGGCTAGGGGACTCCTACGAGCAGTACTTC.

This rearrangement joins TRBV30 to TRBJ2-1; the match to TRBD1 covers 7 bases. Germline CDR1 GTSNPN, CDR2 SVGIG (reference sequence). V lost 0 bases, J lost 0 bases, and 23 bases stayed unmatched. The CDR3 covers 22 residues. CDR3 amino acids: CAWSVNRGPKTQSSVSYNEQFF. The CDR3 nucleotides read TGTGCCTGGAGTGTAAACAGGGGCCCAAAGACCCAATCTAGTGTCTCCTACAATGAGCAGTTCTTC.

CDR3 sequence reads: CASSPYRDSDTDTQYF. CDR3 bases: TGTGCCAGCTCACCCTACCGGGACTCAGACACAGATACGCAGTATTTT. The chain has TRBV18 and TRBJ2-3; D might be TRBD2 (6 bases). CDR3 size: 16 residues. With 3 bases removed from V and 2 bases from J, the gap between germline ends came to 15 bases. Germline CDR1 reads KGHSH; CDR2 reads LQKENI.

V is TRBV14 and J is TRBJ2-5; D is uncertain. The ends were cut back, 4 bases at V and 1 base at J, with 7 bases in the middle. CDR1 and CDR2 (germline): SGHDN, FVKESK. The CDR3 is 13 residues long. The CDR3 coding sequence is TGTGCCAGCAGCCCCTGGGCCCAAGAGACCCAGTACTTC. Protein product: CASSPWAQETQYF.

J is TRBJ2-2 and V is TRBV9; TRBD2 might be the D (6 bases). Trimming removed 2 bases at V and 7 bases at J, with 15 bases between. The CDR3 has 15 amino acids. The germline V gene has CDR1 SGDLS and CDR2 YYNGEE. The CDR3 bases are TGTGCCAGCAGCGTTTCCTCTAGCGTGAGCGGGGAGCTGTTTTTT. It encodes CASSVSSSVSGELFF. The full variable domain, with the rest looked up from reference TRBV9 and TRBJ2-2, is DSGVTQTPKHLITATGQRVTLRCSPRSGDLSVYWYQQSLDQGLQFLIQYYNGEERAKGNILERFSAQQFPDLHSELNLSSLELGDSALYFCASSVSSSVSGELFFGEGSRLTVL.

The chain is built from TRBV4-1 and TRBJ2-5, with a tentative D call TRBD2 (7 bases). The J call may be incorrect, as the DNA end agrees better with TRBJ2-7. This CDR3 comprises 17 residues. Per germline, CDR1 MGHRA and CDR2 YSYEKL. The CDR3 sequence: CASSQDSGWGLSYEQYF. CDR3 bases: TGCGCCAGCAGCCAAGATAGCGGGTGGGGGCTCTCCTACGAGCAGTACTTC.

The V and J genes are TRBV19 and TRBJ2-1, with 10 bases lining up with TRBD2. The V segment lost 3 bases and the J segment 9 bases; nucleotides outside the gene matches: 8. Germline loops: CDR1 LNHDA, CDR2 SQIVND (reference sequence). The CDR3 has 15 amino acids. This CDR3 reads CASSISLAGATEQFF. DNA of the CDR3: TGTGCCAGTAGTATTTCCCTAGCGGGAGCTACTGAGCAGTTCTTC. The whole variable domain, filled in from reference TRBV19 and TRBJ2-1, reads DGGITQSPKYLFRKEGQNVTLSCEQNLNHDAMYWYRQDPGQGLRLIYYSQIVNDFQKGDIAEGYSVSREKKESFPLTVTSAQKNPTAFYLCASSISLAGATEQFFGPGTRLTVL.

The chain uses TRBV6-4 and TRBJ1-2; no firm D call. CDR3 length: 11 amino acids. CDR1 and CDR2 (germline): MRHNA, SNTAGT. The ends were cut back, 6 bases at V and 3 bases at J, with 5 bases in the middle. Written as DNA, the CDR3 is TGTGCCAGCAGGCGGTACTATGGCTACACCTTC. It yields the protein CASRRYYGYTF.

The chain has TRBV18 and TRBJ1-3; D is unclear. The germline V gene encodes CDR1 KGHSH and CDR2 LQKENI. This CDR3 comprises 16 residues. Between the trimmed V and J ends, which lost 6 bases and 7 bases, there was a span of 22 bases. The CDR3 coding sequence is TGTGCCAGCTCTCTTTCAGTCGCGGTCCGGGAGAACACCATATATTTT. Translating gives CASSLSVAVRENTIYF.

This clone was counted once. The V call is TRBV5-4, the J call TRBJ2-3; TRBD2 matches at 10 bases. The V and J ends lost 0 bases and 4 bases, in that order; junction bases with no gene match: 8. The length of the CDR3 is 17 residues. The germline gives CDR1 SGHNT, CDR2 YYREEE (reference sequence). As DNA, the CDR3 is TGTGCCAGCAGCTTGGAGGTCCTAGCGGGAGAGTCAGATACGCAGTATTTT. Translated: CASSLEVLAGESDTQYF.

A remark on this clone: The junction shows a germline mismatch at one end, possibly a read error. This sample includes further DNA sequences coding for the same CDR3. This chain joins TRBV27 and TRBJ2-2; 9 bases agree with TRBD1. Germline CDR1 is MNHEY and CDR2 is SMNVEV (reference sequence). The CDR3 is 16 amino acids. CDR3 sequence (DNA): TGTGCCAGCAGTTTAAGCGAACAGGGGGCGGTCGGGGAGCTGTTCTTT. It codes for CASSLSEQGAVGELFF.

The chain joins TRBV19 to TRBJ1-1; 9 nucleotides agree with TRBD1. The CDR3 is 16 residues long. Germline CDR1 and CDR2: LNHDA and SQIVND (reference sequence). Germline trimming cut 5 bases from V and 0 bases from J; bases unmatched to any gene: 7. The CDR3 nucleotides are TGTGCCAGTAGTGGACGGACAGGGGTTGTGAACACTGAAGCTTTCTTT. It encodes CASSGRTGVVNTEAFF.

This chain links TRBV10-1 with TRBJ2-5; 12 positions agree with TRBD2. The CDR3 has 16 residues. The V segment lost 2 bases and the J segment 5 bases; nucleotides outside the gene matches: 6. CDR1 and CDR2 from the germline V gene are WNHNN and SYGVQD (reference sequence). As DNA, the CDR3 is TGCGCCAGCAGTGAGAGTCTAGCGGGGGGGCCCGAGACCCAGTACTTC. Its protein is CASSESLAGGPETQYF.

The chain links TRBV25-1 to TRBJ2-7; 8 bases agree with TRBD1. Trimming removed 3 bases from V and 3 bases from J; junction bases left unmatched: 7. CDR1 MGHDK and CDR2 SYGVNS come from the germline V gene. The CDR3 loop spans 15 amino acids. CDR3 bases: TGTGCCAGCAGTGAGTCCGGGACAGGATACTACGAGCAGTACTTC. It yields the protein CASSESGTGYYEQYF.

V and J are TRBV9 and TRBJ2-2; the D gene is possibly TRBD2 (5 bases). Trimming cost V 0 bases and J 4 bases, with 10 bases left between them. The CDR3 contains 15 residues. Germline assignment: CDR1 SGDLS and CDR2 YYNGEE. CDR3 region: CASSVGGSATGELFF. The DNA for the CDR3 is TGTGCCAGCAGCGTAGGAGGGAGTGCCACCGGGGAGCTGTTTTTT.

The chain couples TRBV6-6 to TRBJ2-2; no definite D call. Germline V gives CDR1 MNHNY, CDR2 SVGAGI (reference sequence). There are 14 residues in the CDR3. The V end was cut by 6 bases, the J end by 0 bases, with 8 bases between. The CDR3 reads CASRPNSNTGELFF. The CDR3 bases are TGTGCCAGCAGACCGAACTCGAACACCGGGGAGCTGTTTTTT.

Comment on this clone: The same CDR3 arises from other DNA sequences in this sample as well. This chain uses TRBV18 with TRBJ2-7; 8 bases agree with TRBD1. The junction had 4 bases not matched to a gene; V was cut back by 6 bases and J by 3 bases. Germline CDR1 is KGHSH and CDR2 is LQKENI. This CDR3 region has 13 residues. The CDR3 nucleotides read TGTGCCAGCTCCCCAGGGGGCAGCTACGAGCAGTACTTC. It translates to CASSPGGSYEQYF.

About this clone: One end of the junction varies from germline; a read error may be responsible. The chain's CDR3 is CASSYGTGASGAHF. The CDR3 DNA reads as TGTGCCAGCAGTTACGGGACAGGGGCGTCCGGTGCACATTTT. The chain has TRBV6-5 and TRBJ1-3, with 10 bases fitting TRBD1. Germline V gene data show CDR1 as MNHEY and CDR2 as SVGAGI. The CDR3 extends over 14 amino acids.

The gene calls are TRBV6-5 and TRBJ2-7, with D tentatively TRBD2 (5 bases). CDR1 MNHEY and CDR2 SVGAGI come from the germline V gene. Trimming pared 10 bases from V and 0 bases from J, leaving 10 bases between. The CDR3 is made up of 12 amino acids. The CDR3 is CAIGRDSYEQYF. The CDR3 DNA follows: TGTGCCATCGGACGGGACTCCTACGAGCAGTACTTC.

This rearrangement joins TRBV27 to TRBJ2-7; D remains unclear. There are 13 residues in the CDR3. The ends were cut back, 0 bases at V and 2 bases at J, with 5 bases in the middle. Germline V gene sequence: CDR1 MNHEY, CDR2 SMNVEV (reference sequence). The CDR3 sequence: CASSLSAAYEQYF. The CDR3 region has the DNA TGTGCCAGCAGTTTATCGGCGGCCTACGAGCAGTACTTC.

The chain joins TRBV11-2 to TRBJ2-1; possible D gene TRBD2, 5 bases. CDR1 SGHAT and CDR2 FQNNGV come from the germline V gene. V gave up 6 bases and J gave up 6 bases, with 15 bases separating them. CDR3 length: 14 amino acids. The CDR3 loop reads CASSGGGGPNEQFF. CDR3 coding DNA: TGTGCCAGCAGTGGCGGAGGAGGCCCCAATGAGCAGTTCTTC.

V usage is TRBV28 and J usage is TRBJ2-2, with D maybe TRBD1 (6 bases). CDR1 and CDR2 (germline): MDHEN, SYDVKM. Deletions cut 5 bases from V and 3 bases from J, with 16 bases between. This CDR3 region has 16 residues. The CDR3 here is CASSPPQGVDTGELFF. Here the CDR3 DNA reads TGTGCCAGCAGTCCCCCACAGGGTGTGGACACCGGGGAGCTGTTTTTT. The whole variable domain, filled in from reference TRBV28 and TRBJ2-2, reads DVKVTQSSRYLVKRTGEKVFLECVQDMDHENMFWYRQDPGLGLRLIYFSYDVKMKEKGDIPEGYSVSREKKERFSLILESASTNQTSMYLCASSPPQGVDTGELFFGEGSRLTVL.

This rearrangement joins TRBV6-4 to TRBJ2-2; the match to TRBD1 covers 11 bases. CDR3 length: 14 amino acids. Germline V gives CDR1 MRHNA, CDR2 SNTAGT. With 6 bases clipped from V and 7 bases from J, the junction kept 4 bases outside the gene matches. This CDR3 reads CASSTDRGLGELFF. The CDR3 DNA reads TGTGCCAGCAGCACGGACAGGGGGCTCGGGGAGCTGTTTTTT.

There are many counts of this clone. This rearrangement joins TRBV4-1 to TRBJ1-5; maybe TRBD1 (5 bases). The ends were cut back, 3 bases at V and 2 bases at J, with 8 bases in the middle. The CDR3 consists of 14 residues. The V gene's germline CDR1 is MGHRA and CDR2 YSYEKL. The CDR3 nucleotides read TGCGCCAGCAGCCAGGAACAGGGCAATCAGCCCCAGCATTTT. Translating gives CASSQEQGNQPQHF.

The V call is TRBV5-1, the J call TRBJ2-1; 8 bases are a match to TRBD2. The V segment lost 4 bases and the J segment 8 bases; nucleotides outside the gene matches: 11. The CDR3 is made up of 15 amino acids. The germline V gene encodes CDR1 SGHRS and CDR2 YFSETQ. CDR3 residues: CASSAGTSELDEQFF. CDR3 nucleotides: TGCGCCAGCAGCGCCGGGACTAGTGAGTTGGATGAGCAGTTCTTC. Combining the CDR3 with reference TRBV5-1 and TRBJ2-1 gives the whole variable domain KAGVTQTPRYLIKTRGQQVTLSCSPISGHRSVSWYQQTPGQGLQFLFEYFSETQRNKGNFPGRFSGRQFSNSRSEMNVSTLELGDSALYLCASSAGTSELDEQFFGPGTRLTVL.